The rows below give T cell receptor beta chains drawn from one sample of a study of vaccination and CD4 T cells after COVID-19. Their cognate antigens are unknown. TCRdb reprocessed the PCR reads with MiXCR, giving one entry per CDR3 protein. Altogether about 20,000 distinct CDR3 sequences are present, roughly 45% being singletons, with the ten largest covering about an eighth. The specimen sequenced was CD4+ T cells from blood, cultured in vitro. All receptors come from a human donor who had recovered from COVID-19. Each CDR3 is given with its conserved first and last residue. The D gene is left open where the match is weak. Clone size, where shown, is once, few, many, or a class for clones that have expanded.

j_call v_call clone_size d_call cdr3_aa cdr3_nt
TRBJ2-3 TRBV20-1 - - CSGEKGGFTDTQYF TGCAGTGGGGAAAAGGGGGGATTCACAGATACGCAGTATTTT
TRBJ1-1 TRBV5-1 few - CASSLAAGAGNTEAFF TGCGCCAGCAGCCTCGCTGCGGGGGCTGGGAACACTGAAGCTTTCTTT
TRBJ2-3 TRBV7-2 few TRBD2 CASSPWTSGTDTQYF TGTGCCAGCAGCCCTTGGACTAGCGGCACAGATACGCAGTATTTT
TRBJ1-5 TRBV5-1 - - CASSQGNIPGQPQHF TGCGCCAGCAGCCAAGGGAATATACCTGGTCAGCCCCAGCATTTT
TRBJ1-5 TRBV7-8 - TRBD1 CASSWDRGNQPQHF TGTGCCAGCAGCTGGGACAGGGGGAATCAGCCCCAGCATTTT
TRBJ1-1 TRBV28 few TRBD1 CASSPLGGDRMNTEAFF TGTGCCAGCAGTCCATTGGGGGGGGACAGGATGAACACTGAAGCTTTCTTT
TRBJ2-4 TRBV4-3 - TRBD2 CASSQDWTSGRARAKNIQYF TGCGCCAGCAGCCAAGATTGGACTAGCGGGAGGGCCAGGGCCAAAAACATTCAGTACTTC
TRBJ1-5 TRBV7-2 few - CASSLAGGAGQPQHF TGTGCCAGCAGCTTAGCTGGGGGCGCGGGGCAGCCCCAGCATTTT
TRBJ2-4 TRBV6-1 - - CASSEGGRGIKNIQYF TGTGCCAGCAGTGAGGGGGGACGGGGAATTAAAAACATTCAGTACTTC
TRBJ2-1 TRBV3-1 - TRBD2 CASSQASGRRQFF TGTGCCAGCAGCCAAGCTAGCGGGAGACGGCAGTTCTTC
TRBJ2-1 TRBV11-3 - TRBD1 CASSSGTGGMGEQFF TGTGCCAGCAGCTCGGGGACAGGGGGTATGGGTGAGCAGTTCTTC
TRBJ1-5 TRBV20-1 few TRBD1 CSARSVTGGVSNQPQHF TGCAGTGCTAGGTCGGTTACAGGGGGGGTTAGCAATCAGCCCCAGCATTTT
TRBJ2-7 TRBV19 few TRBD1 CASSIARTGSSYEQYF TGTGCCAGTAGTATAGCCCGGACAGGGAGCTCCTACGAGCAGTACTTC
TRBJ1-2 TRBV7-2 few TRBD1 CASAWPTGGDMSYGYTF TGTGCCAGCGCCTGGCCGACAGGGGGCGATATGAGCTATGGCTACACCTTC
TRBJ1-1 TRBV28 - TRBD1 CACLQGAYTEAFF TGTGCTTGCCTGCAGGGGGCTTACACTGAAGCTTTCTTT
TRBJ2-3 TRBV10-1 - - CASSSGGEDTQYF TGCGCCAGCAGTTCCGGGGGCGAAGATACGCAGTATTTT
TRBJ2-5 TRBV20-1 - TRBD2 CSANSGGPKETQYF TGCAGTGCTAATAGCGGGGGCCCCAAAGAGACCCAGTACTTC
TRBJ2-7 TRBV20-1 - TRBD1 CSARVEDRGYYEQYF TGCAGTGCTAGAGTGGAAGACAGGGGTTACTACGAGCAGTACTTC
TRBJ2-7 TRBV7-2 - - CASSLDTASYEQYF TGTGCCAGCAGCTTGGATACGGCTTCCTACGAGCAGTACTTC
TRBJ1-2 TRBV5-1 few - CASSTDRSDYGYTF TGCGCCAGCAGCACCGACAGGAGCGACTATGGCTACACCTTC
TRBJ2-2 TRBV24-1 few - CATSDSTGELFF TGTGCCACCAGTGATTCCACCGGGGAGCTGTTTTTT
TRBJ1-5 TRBV6-5 large TRBD1 CASSYRVKYQGGNQPQHF TGTGCCAGCAGTTACCGGGTGAAATACCAGGGGGGCAATCAGCCCCAGCATTTT
TRBJ1-2 TRBV28 few - CASSSHSAPGRRLWGYTF TGTGCCAGCAGTTCCCATAGCGCCCCGGGACGAAGGCTGTGGGGCTACACCTTC
TRBJ1-5 TRBV7-2 - TRBD1 CASSLVGTGDQPQHF TGTGCCAGCAGCTTAGTCGGGACAGGAGATCAGCCCCAGCATTTT
TRBJ1-6 TRBV6-2/TRBV6-3 - TRBD1 CASSYISGGIRNSPLHF TGTGCCAGCAGTTACATTTCAGGGGGAATACGCAATTCACCCCTCCACTTT
TRBJ1-1 TRBV20-1 - TRBD1 CSARDLGQGANTEAFF TGCAGTGCTAGGGATTTGGGACAGGGGGCAAACACTGAAGCTTTCTTT
TRBJ2-5 TRBV21-1 few - CASSKPRVGGETQYF TGTGCCAGCAGCAAACCCCGTGTTGGGGGAGAGACCCAGTACTTC
TRBJ2-7 TRBV5-6 few - CASSLDSLIYEQYF TGTGCCAGCAGCTTGGACAGCCTGATCTACGAGCAGTACTTC
TRBJ2-3 TRBV15 - - CATSRGSGTDTQYF TGTGCCACCAGCAGAGGTTCAGGCACAGATACGCAGTATTTT